One TCR beta chain is described in this entry. This record belongs to a study of T cell responses to AZD1222 COVID-19 vaccine. Sequencing used immunoSEQ multiplex PCR; TCRdb keeps in-frame clones, though not all of them. Of approximately 180,000 clones in the sample, just under 90% were seen once. Trimming left V 4 bases short and J 2 bases short, with 12 bases between. This CDR3 is built from 13 residues. CDR1 is GTSNPN and CDR2 is SVGIG in the germline V gene (reference sequence). This sample comprised peripheral blood, obtained 28 days after the second dose of the MenACWY control vaccine. The rearrangement uses TRBV30 and TRBJ2-7; D may be TRBD1 (5 bases). This clonotype was sampled from an adult who received the MenACWY meningococcal vaccine as a control. CDR3 region: CAWTGQDAYEQYF. CDR3 bases: TGTGCCTGGACAGGGCAAGACGCCTACGAGCAGTACTTC.